This TCR beta chain came from a study of T cell repertoires in cytomegalovirus infection. TCRdb independently ran MiXCR on the reads; one entry per CDR3 protein. The table includes some 590,000 distinct CDR3 sequences, 40% detected once. The CDR3 length is 14 residues. Germline V gene lookup returns CDR1 SGHTA and CDR2 FQGNSA. V dropped 0 bases and J dropped 9 bases, with 12 bases sitting between them. Concerning this clonotype: Its antigen is still unknown.

Source: cultured PBMCs, taken from culture after CMV antigen stimulation. This TCR derives from a human donor in good health (CMV status not recorded). Some clones in this sample may be carry-over from other donors' samples. The chain couples TRBV7-2 to TRBJ2-1; D possibly corresponds to TRBD2 (5 bases). DNA for the CDR3: TGTGCCAGCAGCTTAGCGGGGAGAGCCGGTGAGCAGTTCTTC. Residues: CASSLAGRAGEQFF.